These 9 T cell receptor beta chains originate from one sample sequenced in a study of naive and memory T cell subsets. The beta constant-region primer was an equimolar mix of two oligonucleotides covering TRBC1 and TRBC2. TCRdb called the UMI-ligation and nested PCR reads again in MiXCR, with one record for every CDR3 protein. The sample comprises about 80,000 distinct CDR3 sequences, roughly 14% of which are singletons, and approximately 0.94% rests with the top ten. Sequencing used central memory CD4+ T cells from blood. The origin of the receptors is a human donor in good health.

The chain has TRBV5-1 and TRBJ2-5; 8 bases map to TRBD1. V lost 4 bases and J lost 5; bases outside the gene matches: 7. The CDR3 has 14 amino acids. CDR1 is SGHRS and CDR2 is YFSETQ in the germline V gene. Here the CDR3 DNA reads TGCGCCAGCAGCGTGACAGGGGTCATGGAGACCCAGTACTTC. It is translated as CASSVTGVMETQYF.

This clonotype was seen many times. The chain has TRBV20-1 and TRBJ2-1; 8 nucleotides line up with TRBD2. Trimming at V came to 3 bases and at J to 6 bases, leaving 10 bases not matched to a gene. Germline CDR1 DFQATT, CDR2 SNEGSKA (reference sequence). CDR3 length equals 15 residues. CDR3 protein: CSARRRTSNLNEQFF. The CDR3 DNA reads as TGCAGTGCTAGGAGACGGACTAGCAACCTCAATGAGCAGTTCTTC.

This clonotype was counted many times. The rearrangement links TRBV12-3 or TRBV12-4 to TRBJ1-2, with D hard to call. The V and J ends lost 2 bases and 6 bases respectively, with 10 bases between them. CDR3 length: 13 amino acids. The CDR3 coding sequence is TGTGCCAGCAGTTTAACTTCGGTGAATGGCTACACCTTC. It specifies CASSLTSVNGYTF.

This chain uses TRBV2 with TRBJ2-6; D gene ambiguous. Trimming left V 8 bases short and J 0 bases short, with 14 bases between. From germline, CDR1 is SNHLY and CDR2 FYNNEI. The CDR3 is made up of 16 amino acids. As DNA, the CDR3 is TGTGCCAGCTCAGGAGCAGGAAGCTCTGGGGCCAACGTCCTGACTTTC. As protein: CASSGAGSSGANVLTF.

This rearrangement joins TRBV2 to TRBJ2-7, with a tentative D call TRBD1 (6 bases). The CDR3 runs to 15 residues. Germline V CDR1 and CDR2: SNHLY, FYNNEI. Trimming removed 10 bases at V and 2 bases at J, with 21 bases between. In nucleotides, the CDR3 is TGTGCCAACACAGACCGGGACACAAACGCCTACGAGCAGTACTTC. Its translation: CANTDRDTNAYEQYF. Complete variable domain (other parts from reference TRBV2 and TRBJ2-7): EPEVTQTPSHQVTQMGQEVILRCVPISNHLYFYWYRQILGQKVEFLVSFYNNEISEKSEIFDDQFSVERPDGSNFTLKIRSTKLEDSAMYFCANTDRDTNAYEQYFGPGTRLTVT.

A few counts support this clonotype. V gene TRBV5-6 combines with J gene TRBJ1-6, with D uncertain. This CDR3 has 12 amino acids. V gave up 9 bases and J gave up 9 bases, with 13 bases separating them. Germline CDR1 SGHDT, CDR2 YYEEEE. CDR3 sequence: CATGRSGSPLHF. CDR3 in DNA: TGTGCCACCGGACGGTCGGGTTCACCCCTCCACTTT.

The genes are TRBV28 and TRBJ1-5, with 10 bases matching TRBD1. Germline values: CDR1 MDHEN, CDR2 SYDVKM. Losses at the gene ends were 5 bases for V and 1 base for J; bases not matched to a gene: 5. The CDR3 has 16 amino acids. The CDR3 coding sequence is TGTGCCAGCAGTCCCCGACAGGGGGCAAGCAATCAGCCCCAGCATTTT. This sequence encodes CASSPRQGASNQPQHF.

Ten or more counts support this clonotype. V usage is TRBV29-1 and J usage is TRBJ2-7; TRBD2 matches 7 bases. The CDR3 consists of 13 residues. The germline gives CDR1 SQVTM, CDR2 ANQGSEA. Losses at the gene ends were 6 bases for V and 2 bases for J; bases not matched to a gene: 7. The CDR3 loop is CSVSGLGAYEQYF. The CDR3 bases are TGCAGCGTCTCAGGACTAGGGGCCTACGAGCAGTACTTC.

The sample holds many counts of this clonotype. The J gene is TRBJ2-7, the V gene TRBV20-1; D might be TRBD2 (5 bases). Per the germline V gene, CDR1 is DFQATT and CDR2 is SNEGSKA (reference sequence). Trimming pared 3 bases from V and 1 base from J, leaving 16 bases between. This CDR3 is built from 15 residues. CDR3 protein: CSASTNAGLSYEQYF. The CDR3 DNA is TGCAGTGCTAGTACTAACGCGGGTCTTTCCTACGAGCAGTACTTC.